The 17 T cell receptor beta chains given below trace back to one sample, sequenced in a study of blood T cell repertoires in COVID-19. Produced via immunoSEQ multiplex PCR; TCRdb's table is partial and in-frame only. In the table there are approximately 74,000 clones, 75% to 85% of which are singletons. Sequenced sample: peripheral blood. The receptors were gathered from a human donor in a cohort sampled during active COVID-19.

The rearrangement uses TRBV5-1 and TRBJ2-3; TRBD2 matches at 8 bases. The CDR3 consists of 16 residues. Germline V gives CDR1 SGHRS, CDR2 YFSETQ. V lost 4 bases, J lost 5 bases, and 12 bases stayed unmatched. The DNA for the CDR3 is TGCGCCAGCAGCGTGGGGCCCGGGGGGGAGGAAGATACGCAGTATTTT. It yields the protein CASSVGPGGEEDTQYF.

The chain links TRBV2 to TRBJ1-5; D is undetermined. Trimming shortened V by 5 bases and J by 3 bases, and 11 bases separated the two germline ends. The CDR3 is made up of 14 amino acids. Per the germline V gene, CDR1 is SNHLY and CDR2 is FYNNEI. Here the CDR3 DNA reads TGTGCCAGCAGTTCTGACATTCTCAATCAGCCCCAGCATTTT. As protein: CASSSDILNQPQHF.

This chain connects TRBV30 to TRBJ1-3; D possibly corresponds to TRBD1 (6 bases). This CDR3 is 15 amino acids long. Trimming stripped 3 bases from V and 0 bases from J, with 12 bases between. CDR1 and CDR2 from the germline V gene are GTSNPN and SVGIG (reference sequence). CDR3 in amino acids: CAWSLGAFSGNTIYF. The CDR3, as DNA: TGTGCCTGGAGCTTGGGGGCTTTCTCTGGAAACACCATATATTTT.

The chain couples TRBV5-1 to TRBJ2-5; perhaps TRBD1 as D (5 bases). Germline V gene sequence: CDR1 SGHRS, CDR2 YFSETQ. V was clipped by 4 bases and J by 0 bases, with 10 bases between them. The CDR3 totals 14 residues. The CDR3 DNA follows: TGCGCCAGCAGCCCCTGGACACACCAAGAGACCCAGTACTTC. As protein: CASSPWTHQETQYF.

Only a few counts were recorded for this clone. The chain couples TRBV10-3 to TRBJ2-7, with 10 bases lining up with TRBD1. The CDR3 runs 14 residues. After removal of 7 bases from V and 5 bases from J, the junction contained 8 bases not matched to a gene. The germline gives CDR1 ENHRY, CDR2 SYGVKD. CDR3 sequence: CAIKRDRGSNEQYF. CDR3 nucleotides: TGTGCCATCAAACGGGACAGGGGTTCAAACGAGCAGTACTTC.

This clone was counted once. The gene calls are TRBV28 and TRBJ1-3; tentatively, D is TRBD1 (6 bases). CDR1 is MDHEN and CDR2 is SYDVKM in the germline V gene. The CDR3 sequence is 16 residues long. Trimming removed 6 bases from V and 3 bases from J, with 18 bases in between. CDR3 protein: CASSSWGGELGNTIYF. The CDR3 DNA sequence: TGTGCCAGCAGCTCATGGGGGGGCGAACTTGGAAACACCATATATTTT.

The chain carries TRBV6-6 and TRBJ2-1; D perhaps matches TRBD1 (6 bases). With 5 bases removed from V and 10 bases from J, the gap between germline ends came to 15 bases. The germline V gene encodes CDR1 MNHNY and CDR2 SVGAGI (reference sequence). This CDR3 comprises 13 residues. CDR3 sequence: CASSQYRDGEQFF. Here the CDR3 DNA reads TGTGCCAGCAGTCAGTACAGGGACGGCGAGCAGTTCTTC.

This chain uses TRBV6-5 with TRBJ2-1; D is perhaps TRBD1 (6 bases). V shed 6 bases and J shed 0 bases, with 9 bases lying between them. The CDR3 totals 14 residues. Looked up from germline, CDR1 is MNHEY and CDR2 is SVGAGI. CDR3 loop: CASRKDSSYNEQFF. CDR3 bases: TGTGCCAGCAGAAAGGACAGCTCCTACAATGAGCAGTTCTTC.

The gene calls are TRBV19 and TRBJ1-2; 7 positions agree with TRBD1. Germline V lookup: CDR1 LNHDA, CDR2 SQIVND (reference sequence). The ends lost 4 bases at V and 1 base at J; junction bases unmatched: 3. The CDR3 runs to 14 residues. The CDR3 DNA sequence: TGTGCCAGTAGTACCGACAGGGTTAACTATGGCTACACCTTC. This translates into CASSTDRVNYGYTF.

The sample holds many counts of this clone. This rearrangement joins TRBV6-5 to TRBJ2-2, with 9 nucleotides matching TRBD2. CDR3 length equals 16 residues. V shed 4 bases, J shed 9 bases, and the junction held 12 bases outside the gene matches. The germline gives CDR1 MNHEY, CDR2 SVGAGI. CDR3 protein: CASSSLEAGGSRELFF. The CDR3 DNA is TGTGCCAGCAGTTCTCTGGAAGCGGGGGGTTCGAGGGAGCTGTTTTTT.

The chain has TRBV29-1 and TRBJ1-2; the D is unclear. Germline V gives CDR1 SQVTM, CDR2 ANQGSEA. V dropped 4 bases and J dropped 0 bases, with 6 bases sitting between them. This CDR3 comprises 12 residues. In nucleotides, the CDR3 is TGCAGCGTTGCTCGGGCTAACTATGGCTACACCTTC. As protein: CSVARANYGYTF.

V gene TRBV25-1 combines with J gene TRBJ2-2, with a weak D call TRBD2 (6 bases). The CDR3 has 13 amino acids. Deletions cut 3 bases from V and 6 bases from J, with 8 bases between. Germline CDR1 and CDR2: MGHDK and SYGVNS. The CDR3 protein is CASSEAGPGELFF. CDR3 in DNA: TGTGCCAGCAGTGAGGCGGGGCCCGGGGAGCTGTTTTTT.

This sequence joins TRBV28 and TRBJ2-7, with D tentatively TRBD1 (6 bases). This CDR3 is 12 amino acids long. CDR1 and CDR2 (germline): MDHEN, SYDVKM. Trimming stripped 6 bases from V and 1 base from J, with 7 bases between. CDR3 in amino acids: CASSQGSYEQYF. In DNA form, the CDR3 reads TGTGCCAGCAGCCAGGGGTCCTACGAGCAGTACTTC. Using reference TRBV28 and TRBJ2-7 for the parts outside the CDR3, the full variable domain is DVKVTQSSRYLVKRTGEKVFLECVQDMDHENMFWYRQDPGLGLRLIYFSYDVKMKEKGDIPEGYSVSREKKERFSLILESASTNQTSMYLCASSQGSYEQYFGPGTRLTVT.

This clone was counted once. The rearrangement joins TRBV29-1 to TRBJ2-3, with 7 positions matching TRBD2. CDR1 SQVTM and CDR2 ANQGSEA come from the germline V gene. CDR3 length equals 14 residues. The J segment lost 1 base and the V segment lost 5 bases, leaving 6 bases of the junction unmatched. The CDR3 loop reads CSVKSGAGTDTQYF. CDR3 in DNA: TGCAGCGTTAAGAGCGGGGCAGGCACAGATACGCAGTATTTT.

V gene TRBV5-1 combines with J gene TRBJ2-3; 9 positions agree with TRBD2. Germline CDR1 reads SGHRS; CDR2 reads YFSETQ. The V segment lost 0 bases and the J segment 0 bases; nucleotides outside the gene matches: 5. This CDR3 region has 17 residues. CDR3 sequence (DNA): TGCGCCAGCAGCTTGGGTATAGCGGGGGCCAGCACAGATACGCAGTATTTT. Protein product: CASSLGIAGASTDTQYF.

For the CDR3, the DNA is TGCGCCAGCAGCCCTGGACTAGCGGTGAACACCGGGGAGCTGTTTTTT. Its protein product is CASSPGLAVNTGELFF. The chain combines TRBV5-1 with TRBJ2-2; 10 nucleotides align to TRBD2. The length of the CDR3 is 16 residues. Germline V gene data show CDR1 as SGHRS and CDR2 as YFSETQ. Unmatched junction bases numbered 4, after V lost 4 bases and J lost 1 base.

For the CDR3, the DNA is TGTGCCAGTAGTATCAGGGGAAATGAGCAGTTCTTC. Its translation is CASSIRGNEQFF. The chain couples TRBV19 to TRBJ2-1; D perhaps matches TRBD1 (6 bases). CDR1 LNHDA and CDR2 SQIVND come from the germline V gene (reference sequence). The V end lost 3 bases, the J end lost 7 bases, and 7 bases lay between the germline ends. The CDR3 sequence is 12 residues long.